The source of this T cell receptor (beta chain) is a study of blood T cell repertoires in COVID-19. Sequencing used immunoSEQ multiplex PCR; TCRdb keeps in-frame clones, though not all of them. This sample has 300,000 to 400,000 clones, with approximately 83% found just once. V was cut by 3 bases and J by 7 bases, with 16 bases left in between. The CDR3 covers 14 residues. Germline V gene sequence: CDR1 SGDLS, CDR2 YYNGEE. J is TRBJ1-1 and V is TRBV9; D gene unclear. The specimen sequenced was PBMCs or T cells enriched from blood (not recorded which). The sequence derives from a middle-aged woman with acute COVID-19. CDR3 DNA: TGTGCCAGCAGCGAATCATCCACTTTAAGTGAAGCTTTCTTT. Its protein is CASSESSTLSEAFF.